This record concerns one T cell receptor (beta chain) sequence. Its antigen is still unknown. The data originate from a study of cytomegalovirus exposure and HLA in healthy donors. In the study overall: The same platform was used for the approximately 110 validation repertoires and the approximately 670 first-cohort repertoires, a later analysis reported.

In germline, CDR1 is SGHNT, CDR2 YENEEA. J lost 4 bases, V lost 6 bases, and 11 bases had no gene match. The CDR3 has 17 residues. Sequenced by immunoSEQ multiplex PCR; TCRdb stores in-frame clones only, minus some. This table holds a few hundred thousand clones, about nine tenths found once. The donors were part of the validation cohort, which consisted of about 120 subjects and was separate from the first cohort of hundreds of subjects. General study results and limits: Published work reported that the classifier diagnosed cytomegalovirus status with high specificity and sensitivity. According to a subsequent analysis, TCR clusters from the first cohort were inclined to appear together in the 110 or so validation repertoires.

The TCR sequence derives from a young woman in good health and CMV-seronegative. The chain employs TRBV11-3 and TRBJ2-2; 10 nucleotides line up with TRBD1. The specimen was PBMCs. As DNA, the CDR3 is TGTGCCAGCAGTCACTACTGGGGACAGGGGAGCACCGGGGAGCTGTTTTTT. Translation: CASSHYWGQGSTGELFF.